This TCR beta chain stems from a study of lymphopenia after photon versus proton radiotherapy. Looked up from germline, CDR1 is SGHVS and CDR2 is FQNEAQ. The CDR3 spans 13 residues. V lost 2 bases to trimming and J lost 5 bases, with 9 bases between them. The protocol was immunoSEQ multiplex PCR, while the TCRdb copy is restricted to in-frame clones and leaves out a portion. The sample yields around 62,000 clones, roughly 80% seen once. The chain links TRBV7-8 to TRBJ1-1, with D tentatively TRBD1 (6 bases). The source was peripheral blood, collected from a patient treated with proton-based radiotherapy. The clonotype originates from a man aged 60 to 69 with pancreatic cancer. The CDR3 spells CASSLWGLTEAFF. The CDR3, as DNA: TGTGCCAGCAGCTTATGGGGGCTGACTGAAGCTTTCTTT.